This T cell receptor (beta chain) emerged from a study of CD4 T cells in relation to SARS-CoV-2 and coronaviruses. The germline gives CDR1 SGHTA, CDR2 FQGNSA. Trimming pared 0 bases from V and 4 bases from J, leaving 6 bases between. CDR3 length: 13 amino acids. Data came from immunoSEQ multiplex PCR; TCRdb stores just in-frame clones and leaves some out. The sample has tens of thousands of clones; just over 90% are singletons. Sequences were obtained from naive CD4+ T cells from PBMCs. Subset specified: naive CD4+ T cells isolated by negative enrichment. The chain has TRBV7-2 and TRBJ1-2; maybe TRBD1 (5 bases). The source is an adult with COVID-19. The CDR3 is CASSLAGVYGYTF. The DNA for the CDR3 is TGTGCCAGCAGCTTAGCGGGGGTCTATGGCTACACCTTC.